This T cell receptor beta chain was found in a study of blood T cell repertoires in COVID-19. Per the germline V gene, CDR1 is SGHKS and CDR2 is YYEKEE (reference sequence). The germline V and J ends were trimmed by 4 bases and 7 bases, with 11 bases remaining between them. The CDR3 is 13 amino acids. In the authors' workflow: Estimation of nucleated cell counts relied on the amplification of reference gene primers. Here immunoSEQ multiplex PCR was the method, and the copy in TCRdb shows in-frame clones only, minus some. The V and J calls and the clone size are those of that table, but D and trimming were determined from the DNA. Seen here are just over 250,000 clones, more than 85% observed once, and the top ten hold approximately 2.6%.

The chain is built from TRBV5-5 and TRBJ1-4; maybe TRBD1 (6 bases). The TCR sequence derives from a person aged 18 to 35 with COVID-19, enrolled during active disease. Sequencing was performed on peripheral blood. In nucleotides, the CDR3 is TGTGCCAGCAGCACTACAGGGTTTGAAAAACTGTTTTTT. Translated, it gives CASSTTGFEKLFF.